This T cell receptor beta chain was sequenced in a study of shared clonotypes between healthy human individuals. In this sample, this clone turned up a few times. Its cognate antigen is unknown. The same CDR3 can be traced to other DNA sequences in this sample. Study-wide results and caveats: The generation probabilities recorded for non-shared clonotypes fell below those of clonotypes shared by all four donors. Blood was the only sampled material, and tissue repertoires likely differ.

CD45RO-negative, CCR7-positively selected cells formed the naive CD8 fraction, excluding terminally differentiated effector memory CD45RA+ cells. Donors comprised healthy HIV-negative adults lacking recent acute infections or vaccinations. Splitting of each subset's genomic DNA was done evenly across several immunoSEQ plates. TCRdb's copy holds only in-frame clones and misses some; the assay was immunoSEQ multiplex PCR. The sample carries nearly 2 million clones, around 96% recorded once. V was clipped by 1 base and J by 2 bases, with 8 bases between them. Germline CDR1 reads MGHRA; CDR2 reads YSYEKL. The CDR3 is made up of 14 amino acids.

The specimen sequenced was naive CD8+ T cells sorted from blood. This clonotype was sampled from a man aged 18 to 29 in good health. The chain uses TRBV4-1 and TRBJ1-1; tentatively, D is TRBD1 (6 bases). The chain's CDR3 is CASSQGTANTEAFF. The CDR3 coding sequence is TGCGCCAGCAGCCAAGGGACAGCCAACACTGAAGCTTTCTTT.